What follows are 32 T cell receptor beta chains derived from one specimen sequenced in a study of blood T cell repertoires in COVID-19 (TCRdb year 2020). The library was obtained by the immunoSEQ multiplex PCR assay. The immuneACCESS repertoire file appears here via TCRdb, limited to in-frame rearrangements. These files lack a portion of the clones; in checked studies, under half of the deficit traces to unresolved V genes, and the cause of the others is not known. The sample records 100,000 to 150,000 clones, about 70% of which are singletons. In total, the top ten clones hold approximately 1.9% of the sample. Sequenced input: peripheral blood. The receptor source for this set is a woman between 65 and 79 years old with acute or convalescent COVID-19.

The chain couples TRBV27 to TRBJ1-2; tentative D call: TRBD1 (5 bases). V was clipped by 4 bases and J by 7 bases, with 19 bases between them. The CDR3 has 15 residues. From germline, CDR1 is MNHEY and CDR2 SMNVEV (reference sequence). CDR3 sequence reads: CASSSSAGWGGGYTF. The CDR3 DNA reads TGTGCCAGCAGTTCCTCAGCGGGCTGGGGGGGTGGCTACACCTTC.

This clone was counted a few times. V usage is TRBV7-2 and J usage is TRBJ2-7, with TRBD2 matching over 7 bases. Germline V lookup: CDR1 SGHTA, CDR2 FQGNSA. This CDR3 is 15 amino acids long. With 5 bases clipped from V and 7 bases from J, the junction kept 14 bases outside the gene matches. The CDR3 DNA is TGTGCCAGCAGCCCCCATGGGGGGGGAGGAATAGAGCAGTACTTC. Its translation: CASSPHGGGGIEQYF.

The chain uses TRBV10-3 and TRBJ1-1; D not resolved. Trimming shortened V by 8 bases and J by 1 base, and 11 bases separated the two germline ends. Germline values: CDR1 ENHRY, CDR2 SYGVKD. This CDR3 has 13 amino acids. CDR3 amino acids: CAIASQSNTEAFF. As DNA, the CDR3 is TGTGCCATCGCTAGCCAGTCGAACACTGAAGCTTTCTTT.

The rearrangement joins TRBV19 to TRBJ2-1; TRBD2 agrees at 13 bases. The V and J ends lost 9 bases and 7 bases, in that order; junction bases with no gene match: 6. The CDR3 covers 14 residues. The germline gives CDR1 LNHDA, CDR2 SQIVND (reference sequence). CDR3 coding DNA: TGTGCCAGCTCGGGACTAGCGGGAAGAAATGAGCAGTTCTTC. It encodes CASSGLAGRNEQFF.

The chain combines TRBV7-2 with TRBJ1-5, with 9 bases identical to TRBD1. The V gene's germline CDR1 is SGHTA and CDR2 FQGNSA. The CDR3 contains 13 residues. The J segment lost 4 bases and the V segment lost 6 bases, leaving 1 base of the junction unmatched. The CDR3 reads CASRGQGNQPQHF. In DNA form, the CDR3 reads TGTGCCAGCAGAGGACAGGGGAATCAGCCCCAGCATTTT.

This clone is a singleton in its sample. V and J are TRBV5-1 and TRBJ2-3, with TRBD1 matching 10 bases. Looked up from germline, CDR1 is SGHRS and CDR2 is YFSETQ. The junction had 16 bases not matched to a gene; V was cut back by 5 bases and J by 1 base. The CDR3 has 19 residues. CDR3 nucleotides: TGCGCCAGCAGACCGGGACAGGGGTCGCGGGGACCCGGCACAGATACGCAGTATTTT. This codes for CASRPGQGSRGPGTDTQYF.

CDR3 protein: CASSLGGEGLYNEQFF. CDR3 coding DNA: TGTGCCAGCAGCTTAGGCGGGGAGGGTTTATACAATGAGCAGTTCTTC. The rearrangement uses TRBV11-1 and TRBJ2-1; 7 nucleotides agree with TRBD2. Germline CDR1 is SGHAT and CDR2 is FQDESV (reference sequence). The CDR3 extends over 16 amino acids. The trim removed 1 base at V and 4 bases at J, leaving 7 bases unmatched.

The chain joins TRBV9 to TRBJ1-3; D perhaps matches TRBD1 (5 bases). The CDR3 sequence is 16 residues long. V was shortened by 0 bases and J by 3 bases, with 13 bases between the two germline ends. The germline V gene has CDR1 SGDLS and CDR2 YYNGEE. The CDR3 here is CASSVGPGGGGNTIYF. In nucleotides, the CDR3 is TGTGCCAGCAGCGTAGGGCCCGGGGGAGGTGGAAACACCATATATTTT.

This clone was detected once. V gene TRBV18 combines with J gene TRBJ2-5; 9 positions match TRBD1. CDR1 is KGHSH, CDR2 LQKENI, per germline. CDR3 size: 17 residues. With V trimmed by 1 base and J by 4 bases, 10 bases remained unmatched. CDR3 in DNA: TGTGCCAGCTCACCACTTCCGCCGGGACAGGGAGGAGAGACCCAGTACTTC. Translation gives CASSPLPPGQGGETQYF.

The rearrangement uses TRBV27 and TRBJ1-1; D gene ambiguous. The CDR3 contains 15 residues. CDR1 and CDR2 (germline): MNHEY, SMNVEV (reference sequence). Trimming left V 10 bases short and J 0 bases short, with 18 bases between. CDR3 amino acids: CAIKQGHGVNTEAFF. CDR3 nucleotide sequence: TGTGCCATCAAACAAGGCCACGGAGTGAACACTGAAGCTTTCTTT.

V and J are TRBV12-3 or TRBV12-4 and TRBJ2-1; TRBD1 might be the D (6 bases). V shed 10 bases and J shed 3 bases, with 10 bases lying between them. The CDR3 is 12 residues long. The CDR3 here is CATETGYNEQFF. The DNA of the CDR3 is TGTGCCACCGAGACAGGCTACAATGAGCAGTTCTTC.

This chain uses TRBV7-2 with TRBJ1-4; 7 bases fit TRBD1. Germline V gene lookup returns CDR1 SGHTA and CDR2 FQGNSA. The CDR3 length is 15 residues. The V and J ends lost 6 bases and 3 bases, in that order; junction bases with no gene match: 7. CDR3: CASSLTGKANEKLFF. The CDR3 nucleotides read TGTGCCAGCAGTTTGACAGGGAAGGCTAATGAAAAACTGTTTTTT.

The chain couples TRBV4-1 to TRBJ2-2; tentative D call: TRBD1 (6 bases). Germline V lookup: CDR1 MGHRA, CDR2 YSYEKL. The CDR3 totals 16 residues. V lost 4 bases and J 0 bases, leaving 12 bases between the germline ends. The CDR3 sequence: CASSPRGQANTGELFF. The CDR3 nucleotides are TGCGCCAGCAGCCCCCGGGGACAAGCGAACACCGGGGAGCTGTTTTTT.

V gene TRBV12-1 combines with J gene TRBJ2-1; the table's D gene call, TRBD1, was not cross checked with the DNA. TRBV12-1 is designated a pseudogene. This CDR3 is built from 17 residues. The CDR3 protein is CASSFGTATNPPNEQFF. Written as DNA, the CDR3 is TGTGCCAGCAGCTTTGGGACAGCAACAAATCCCCCCAATGAGCAGTTCTTC.

The rearrangement links TRBV9 to TRBJ2-6; TRBD2 matches 11 bases. The CDR3 consists of 18 residues. The V and J ends lost 4 bases and 1 base, in that order; junction bases with no gene match: 7. Germline lookup yields CDR1 SGDLS and CDR2 YYNGEE. The CDR3 reads CASSSPTSGVSGANVLTF. In nucleotides, the CDR3 is TGTGCCAGCAGCTCTCCGACTAGCGGGGTTTCTGGGGCCAACGTCCTGACTTTC.

This clone was detected only a few times. The J gene is TRBJ2-6, the V gene TRBV2, with 14 bases lining up with TRBD2. The junction had 3 bases not matched to a gene; V was cut back by 6 bases and J by 2 bases. The CDR3 has 17 residues. Germline V CDR1 and CDR2: SNHLY, FYNNEI. Here the CDR3 DNA reads TGTGCCAGCAGACCGGGACTAGCGGGAGCTGGGGCCAACGTCCTGACTTTC. Translation gives CASRPGLAGAGANVLTF.

V and J are TRBV9 and TRBJ2-2; tentatively, D is TRBD1 (5 bases). Trimming stripped 0 bases from V and 4 bases from J, with 19 bases between. The CDR3 spans 18 residues. Germline loops: CDR1 SGDLS, CDR2 YYNGEE. The CDR3 protein is CASSVGGGGPLTTGELFF. CDR3 nucleotide sequence: TGTGCCAGCAGCGTAGGGGGCGGCGGACCCCTCACCACCGGGGAGCTGTTTTTT.

The chain carries TRBV19 and TRBJ2-3, with D possibly matching TRBD2 (7 bases). Trimming left V 6 bases short and J 5 bases short, with 21 bases between. CDR1 LNHDA and CDR2 SQIVND come from the germline V gene (reference sequence). This CDR3 region has 16 residues. The CDR3: CASSESGGAVQDTQYF. DNA of the CDR3: TGTGCCAGTAGCGAGAGTGGGGGGGCGGTTCAAGATACGCAGTATTTT.

The chain carries TRBV6-6 and TRBJ2-4; D might be TRBD1 (6 bases). Germline CDR1 reads MNHNY; CDR2 reads SVGAGI (reference sequence). This CDR3 has 16 residues. The V gene lost 2 bases and the J gene lost 2 bases, with 13 bases spanning the gap. CDR3 nucleotides: TGTGCCAGCAGTTACCGAGCAGGGGAATCCAAAAACATTCAGTACTTC. Translating gives CASSYRAGESKNIQYF.

The chain links TRBV10-1 to TRBJ2-2; the D is unclear. The germline V and J ends were trimmed by 6 bases and 6 bases, with 14 bases remaining between them. The length of the CDR3 is 14 residues. Germline V CDR1 and CDR2: WNHNN, SYGVQD (reference sequence). The CDR3 is CASRSTAGAGELFF. The CDR3 DNA is TGCGCCAGCAGAAGCACAGCTGGCGCCGGGGAGCTGTTTTTT.

This clone appeared a few times. V gene TRBV27 combines with J gene TRBJ1-5; D is unresolved. V lost 7 bases, J lost 1 base, and 20 bases lay in between. This CDR3 region has 17 residues. The germline CDR1 and CDR2 sequences are MNHEY and SMNVEV (reference sequence). The CDR3 here is CASTPSRTTGSNQPQHF. The CDR3 DNA follows: TGTGCCAGCACCCCCTCCCGGACCACGGGGAGCAATCAGCCCCAGCATTTT.

This chain uses TRBV5-1 with TRBJ1-4; 7 nucleotides match TRBD1. The germline gives CDR1 SGHRS, CDR2 YFSETQ. After removal of 0 bases from V and 3 bases from J, the junction contained 8 bases not matched to a gene. This CDR3 has 17 residues. CDR3 sequence: CASSLDGRGVSNEKLFF. The CDR3, as DNA: TGCGCCAGCAGCTTGGACGGCAGGGGGGTATCTAATGAAAAACTGTTTTTT.

The V call is TRBV30, the J call TRBJ2-7; 8 nucleotides match TRBD1. There are 13 residues in the CDR3. V trimming: 7 bases; J trimming: 5 bases; junction bases outside the gene matches: 10. Germline values: CDR1 GTSNPN, CDR2 SVGIG (reference sequence). The CDR3 loop is CASERTGRHEQYF. The CDR3 DNA reads as TGTGCCTCGGAACGGACAGGGAGGCACGAGCAGTACTTC. Complete variable domain (other parts from reference TRBV30 and TRBJ2-7): SQTIHQWPATLVQPVGSPLSLECTVEGTSNPNLYWYRQAAGRGLQLLFYSVGIGQISSEVPQNLSASRPQDRQFILSSKKLLLSDSGFYLCASERTGRHEQYFGPGTRLTVT.

Here the CDR3 DNA reads TGTGCCAGCAGTGAAGCGCCGGCAGGGATGGGTTCACCCCTCCACTTT. Protein: CASSEAPAGMGSPLHF. The rearrangement uses TRBV2 and TRBJ1-6, with TRBD1 as a possible D gene (5 bases). The CDR3 is 16 amino acids. Germline V gene data show CDR1 as SNHLY and CDR2 as FYNNEI. Trimming cost V 0 bases and J 9 bases, with 15 bases left between them.

The V call is TRBV19, the J call TRBJ1-6, with TRBD1 identical over 8 bases. This CDR3 region has 20 residues. The V gene end was trimmed by 4 bases and the J gene end by 9 bases; junction bases not matched to a gene: 23. Germline CDR1 LNHDA, CDR2 SQIVND (reference sequence). The CDR3: CASSTAFRTGRLGEGSPLHF. CDR3 bases: TGTGCCAGTAGTACCGCCTTCCGGACAGGGCGATTAGGCGAAGGTTCACCCCTCCACTTT. The full variable domain, its missing parts supplied by reference TRBV19 and TRBJ1-6, is DGGITQSPKYLFRKEGQNVTLSCEQNLNHDAMYWYRQDPGQGLRLIYYSQIVNDFQKGDIAEGYSVSREKKESFPLTVTSAQKNPTAFYLCASSTAFRTGRLGEGSPLHFGNGTRLTVT.

The chain links TRBV5-1 to TRBJ2-1; 8 positions match TRBD2. CDR1 is SGHRS and CDR2 is YFSETQ in the germline V gene. Trimming cost V 0 bases and J 4 bases; bases outside gene matches: 9. The CDR3 runs to 17 residues. DNA for the CDR3: TGCGCCAGCAGCTTGGACCGCGGGGGGTCGAATTACAATGAGCAGTTCTTC. This gives the protein CASSLDRGGSNYNEQFF.

This rearrangement joins TRBV28 to TRBJ2-2; tentative D call: TRBD2 (5 bases). Trimming removed 7 bases from V and 1 base from J, with 10 bases in between. Germline V gene sequence: CDR1 MDHEN, CDR2 SYDVKM. CDR3 size: 14 residues. CDR3 sequence reads: CASTTSRNTGELFF. The CDR3 coding sequence is TGTGCCAGCACCACTAGTAGGAACACCGGGGAGCTGTTTTTT.

V gene TRBV6-5 combines with J gene TRBJ2-4; D is perhaps TRBD2 (6 bases). Germline values: CDR1 MNHEY, CDR2 SVGAGI. This CDR3 is 14 amino acids long. The V end lost 7 bases, the J end lost 9 bases, and 19 bases lay between the germline ends. The CDR3 region is CASTSSGTGGIQYF. The DNA for the CDR3 is TGTGCCAGCACTAGCTCCGGGACTGGCGGCATTCAGTACTTC.

V usage is TRBV15 and J usage is TRBJ2-5; weak D call: TRBD2 (6 bases). Germline V lookup: CDR1 LNHNV, CDR2 YYDKDF (reference sequence). Trimming pared 6 bases from V and 1 base from J, leaving 9 bases between. This CDR3 region has 13 residues. The CDR3 region has the DNA TGTGCCACCAGTCGGGACTTCCAAGAGACCCAGTACTTC. Translating gives CATSRDFQETQYF.

This chain uses TRBV5-1 with TRBJ1-2; D not resolved. This CDR3 region has 14 residues. Trimming took off 0 bases at V and 4 bases at J, with 10 bases between the two ends. Germline V gene data show CDR1 as SGHRS and CDR2 as YFSETQ. The CDR3 is CASSLAGETYGYTF. In nucleotides, the CDR3 is TGCGCCAGCAGCTTGGCCGGGGAAACCTATGGCTACACCTTC.

V is TRBV19 and J is TRBJ2-1; maybe TRBD2 (5 bases). The V and J ends lost 3 bases and 9 bases respectively, with 9 bases between them. The germline CDR1 and CDR2 sequences are LNHDA and SQIVND (reference sequence). This CDR3 comprises 12 residues. The CDR3 protein is CASSIRGGEQFF. CDR3 sequence (DNA): TGTGCCAGTAGTATTCGGGGTGGTGAGCAGTTCTTC.

A few counts support this clone. The J gene is TRBJ1-2, the V gene TRBV5-6; 9 bases fit TRBD1. The CDR3 runs to 19 residues. The trim removed 4 bases at V and 0 bases at J, leaving 16 bases unmatched. Germline V lookup: CDR1 SGHDT, CDR2 YYEEEE. The CDR3 sequence: CASSPGGTGSFLANYGYTF. In nucleotides, the CDR3 is TGTGCCAGCAGCCCTGGGGGGACAGGGTCATTTCTGGCTAACTATGGCTACACCTTC.